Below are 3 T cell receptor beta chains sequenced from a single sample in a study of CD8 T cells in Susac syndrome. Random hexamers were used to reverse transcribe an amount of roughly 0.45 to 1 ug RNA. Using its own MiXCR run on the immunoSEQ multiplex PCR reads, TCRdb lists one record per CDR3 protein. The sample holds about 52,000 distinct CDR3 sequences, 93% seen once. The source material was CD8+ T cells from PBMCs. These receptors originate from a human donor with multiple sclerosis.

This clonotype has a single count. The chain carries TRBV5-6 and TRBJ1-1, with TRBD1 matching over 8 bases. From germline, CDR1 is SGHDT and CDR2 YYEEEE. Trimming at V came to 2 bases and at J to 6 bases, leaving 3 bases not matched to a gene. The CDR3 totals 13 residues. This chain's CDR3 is CASSLPDRAEAFF. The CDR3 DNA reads TGTGCCAGCAGCTTACCGGACAGGGCTGAAGCTTTCTTT.

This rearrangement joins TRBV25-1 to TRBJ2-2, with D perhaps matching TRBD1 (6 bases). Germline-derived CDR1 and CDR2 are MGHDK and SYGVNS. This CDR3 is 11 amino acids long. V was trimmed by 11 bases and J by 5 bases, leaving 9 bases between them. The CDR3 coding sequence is TGTGCCTGCCAGGGGACCGGGGAGCTGTTTTTT. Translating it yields CACQGTGELFF.

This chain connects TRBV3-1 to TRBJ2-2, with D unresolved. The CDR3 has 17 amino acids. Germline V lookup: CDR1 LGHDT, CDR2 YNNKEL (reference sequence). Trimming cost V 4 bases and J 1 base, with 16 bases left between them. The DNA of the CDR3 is TGTGCCAGCAGCCTCCCCGGATGGGAAAAGAACACCGGGGAGCTGTTTTTT. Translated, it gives CASSLPGWEKNTGELFF.